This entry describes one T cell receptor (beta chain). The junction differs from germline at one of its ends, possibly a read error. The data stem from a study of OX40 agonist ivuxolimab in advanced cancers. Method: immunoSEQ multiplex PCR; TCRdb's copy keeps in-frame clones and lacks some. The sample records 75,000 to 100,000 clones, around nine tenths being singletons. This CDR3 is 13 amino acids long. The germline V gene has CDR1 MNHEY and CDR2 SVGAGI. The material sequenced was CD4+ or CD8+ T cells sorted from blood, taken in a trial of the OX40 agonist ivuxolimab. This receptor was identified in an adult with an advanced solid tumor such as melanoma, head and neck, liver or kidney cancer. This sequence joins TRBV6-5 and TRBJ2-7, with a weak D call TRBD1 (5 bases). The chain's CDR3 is CAISSAGNHEQYF. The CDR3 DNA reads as TGTGCCATCAGTTCGGCAGGGAACCACGAGCAGTACTTC.